These 3 T cell receptor beta chains originate from one sample sequenced in a study of CD8+ T cells in alopecia areata. Extracted from the samples, RNA was reverse transcribed into cDNA to serve as the sequencing template. The protocol was immunoSEQ multiplex PCR, while the TCRdb copy is restricted to in-frame clones and leaves out a portion. The profile shows approximately 160,000 clones, about 60% of them singletons. This sample's treatment: oral pan-JAK inhibitor, 5-10 mg twice daily. The sample was CD4+ T cells sorted from blood, taken at week 24, from a patient treated with tofacitinib. The source of these receptors is a human donor with alopecia areata.

This sequence joins TRBV30 and TRBJ1-2, with D possibly matching TRBD1 (5 bases). Germline CDR1 and CDR2: GTSNPN and SVGIG (reference sequence). The CDR3 runs 14 residues. The V end lost 3 bases, the J end lost 3 bases, and 14 bases lay between the germline ends. CDR3 nucleotide sequence: TGTGCCTGGAGCGTTCGCGGGGGATACTATGGCTACACCTTC. Encoded protein: CAWSVRGGYYGYTF.

The chain is built from TRBV14 and TRBJ2-5; 8 bases line up with TRBD2. The germline V gene has CDR1 SGHDN and CDR2 FVKESK. The CDR3 extends over 15 amino acids. V gave up 1 base and J gave up 1 base; unmatched junction bases: 2. The CDR3 DNA is TGTGCCAGCAGCCAAGTAGCGGGGCCCCAAGAGACCCAGTACTTC. It is translated as CASSQVAGPQETQYF.

In this sample, this clone turned up once. This chain joins TRBV30 and TRBJ2-7; D is unclear. Deletions cut 5 bases from V and 6 bases from J, with 11 bases between. The CDR3 loop spans 11 amino acids. Looked up from germline, CDR1 is GTSNPN and CDR2 is SVGIG (reference sequence). The CDR3 DNA is TGTGCCTGGGGCCTTAGCCGCGAGCAGTACTTC. It encodes CAWGLSREQYF.